This T cell receptor beta chain is from a study of graft-versus-host responses after intestinal transplantation. The overall study: Among the recipients, all got anti-thymocyte globulin induction and then tacrolimus and steroids for around three years.

J gave up 2 bases and V 6 bases, and 4 bases lay outside the gene matches. The CDR3 is 13 amino acids. Germline assignment: CDR1 WNHNN and CDR2 SYGVQD (reference sequence). Study results and limitations: GvH clones turned up in recipient marrow; some had shown up first in ileum or blood.

The repertoire was sequenced with immunoSEQ multiplex PCR; TCRdb's copy has only in-frame clones and lacks some. The repertoire holds fewer than 90,000 clones, with about 95% as singletons. This clone was detected once. Its specificity is unknown. Sequencing used unstimulated CD4+ T cells sorted from spleen or lymph node cells, obtained before transplant. V gene TRBV10-1 combines with J gene TRBJ2-7; 7 bases are a match to TRBD1. This receptor was obtained from a human donor who was the organ donor for an intestinal transplant. The chain's CDR3 is CASSRDRAYEQYF. In nucleotides, the CDR3 is TGCGCCAGCAGCCGGGACAGAGCCTACGAGCAGTACTTC.